The 3 T cell receptor beta chains below come from one sample, sequenced in a study of T-cell reconstitution after alpha-beta-depleted transplantation in children. For TCRbeta, the library was prepared with unique molecular identifiers. TCRdb called the PCR reads again in MiXCR, with one record for every CDR3 protein. The sample holds around 580,000 distinct CDR3 sequences; more than 20% are singletons and the top ten take around a third. This specimen was PBMCs, taken before TCRalphabeta/CD19-depleted stem cell transplant. These receptors were collected from a boy under two years old with Wiskott-Aldrich syndrome, due to receive a stem cell transplant.

This clonotype came up a few times. This chain links TRBV5-6 with TRBJ2-2; D uncertain. The CDR3 sequence is 16 residues long. Trimming pared 1 base from V and 2 bases from J, leaving 12 bases between. Germline V CDR1 and CDR2: SGHDT, YYEEEE. The CDR3 nucleotides are TGTGCCAGCAGCTTGTCTCTAGGTGATAACACCGGGGAGCTGTTTTTT. This encodes CASSLSLGDNTGELFF. The variable domain in full, with the rest retrieved from reference TRBV5-6 and TRBJ2-2, is DAGVTQSPTHLIKTRGQQVTLRCSPKSGHDTVSWYQQALGQGPQFIFQYYEEEERQRGNFPDRFSGHQFPNYSSELNVNALLLGDSALYLCASSLSLGDNTGELFFGEGSRLTVL.

V usage is TRBV7-2 and J usage is TRBJ1-6; D gene uncertain. The ends were cut back, 1 base at V and 0 bases at J, with 10 bases in the middle. Germline CDR1 is SGHTA and CDR2 is FQGNSA. This CDR3 is built from 17 residues. The CDR3 DNA is TGTGCCAGCAGCTTAGGGATGAGGGACTCCTATAATTCACCCCTCCACTTT. Its protein product is CASSLGMRDSYNSPLHF.

The rearrangement uses TRBV20-1 and TRBJ1-1; 8 bases align to TRBD1. Trimming at V came to 5 bases and at J to 1 base, leaving 9 bases not matched to a gene. The CDR3 has 15 residues. The germline CDR1 and CDR2 sequences are DFQATT and SNEGSKA (reference sequence). The CDR3 DNA reads as TGCAGTGCTCTCAACCCGGACAGGGCGAACACTGAAGCTTTCTTT. Amino acid sequence: CSALNPDRANTEAFF.